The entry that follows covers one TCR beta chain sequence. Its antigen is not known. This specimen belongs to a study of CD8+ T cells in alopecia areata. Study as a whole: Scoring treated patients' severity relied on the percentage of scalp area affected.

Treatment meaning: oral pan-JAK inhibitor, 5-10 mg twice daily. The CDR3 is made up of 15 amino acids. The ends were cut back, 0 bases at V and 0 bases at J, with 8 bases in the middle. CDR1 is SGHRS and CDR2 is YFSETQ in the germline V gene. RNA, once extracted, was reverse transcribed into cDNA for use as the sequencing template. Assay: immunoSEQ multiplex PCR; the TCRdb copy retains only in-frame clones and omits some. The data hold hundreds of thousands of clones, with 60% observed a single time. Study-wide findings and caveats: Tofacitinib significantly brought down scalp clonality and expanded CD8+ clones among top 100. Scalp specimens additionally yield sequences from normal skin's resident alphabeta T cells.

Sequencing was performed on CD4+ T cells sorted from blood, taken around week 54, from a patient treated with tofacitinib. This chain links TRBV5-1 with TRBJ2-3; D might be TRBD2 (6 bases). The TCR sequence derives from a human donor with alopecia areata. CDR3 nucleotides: TGCGCCAGCAGCTTGGGCGGGAAGAGCACAGATACGCAGTATTTT. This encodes CASSLGGKSTDTQYF.